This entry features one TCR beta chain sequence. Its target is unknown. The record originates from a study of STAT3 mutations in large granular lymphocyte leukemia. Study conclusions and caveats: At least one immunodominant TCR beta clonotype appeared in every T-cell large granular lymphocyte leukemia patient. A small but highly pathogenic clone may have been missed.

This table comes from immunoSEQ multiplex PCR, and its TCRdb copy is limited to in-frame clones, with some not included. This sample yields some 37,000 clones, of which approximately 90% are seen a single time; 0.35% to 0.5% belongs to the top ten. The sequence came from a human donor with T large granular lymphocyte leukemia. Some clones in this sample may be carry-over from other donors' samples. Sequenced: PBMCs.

The CDR3 DNA reads as TGTGCCAGCAGTGACAGGGGTACTACGTCTGGGGCCAACGTCCTGACTTTC. This translates into CASSDRGTTSGANVLTF. This sequence joins TRBV6-1 and TRBJ2-6; TRBD1 is a possible D gene (6 bases). Trimming shortened V by 3 bases and J by 1 base, and 13 bases separated the two germline ends. Germline CDR1 is MNHNS and CDR2 is SASEGT. The CDR3 runs 17 residues.